The 28 T cell receptor beta chains reported below all come from one sample, sequenced in a study of beta chain features in type 1 diabetes. Their recognized antigens are unknown. Reverse transcription of all isolated RNA meant that expressed TCRB transcripts were sequenced. Data came from immunoSEQ multiplex PCR; TCRdb stores just in-frame clones and leaves some out. This sample carries 500,000 to 800,000 clones, roughly 12% of them seen once, and the ten largest clones take 0.095% to 0.15%. Study-level points and caveats: Moderate yet significant TCRB CDR3 shortening was seen in Type 1 diabetes patients in all four CD4+ subsets.

The sample consisted of naive CD4+ T cells from blood. These receptors were obtained from a man in his thirties or forties with type 1 diabetes.

The chain employs TRBV7-2 and TRBJ2-1, with D hard to call. The CDR3 is made up of 14 amino acids. Germline V gene lookup returns CDR1 SGHTA and CDR2 FQGNSA. Trimming pared 0 bases from V and 4 bases from J, leaving 7 bases between. The CDR3 is CASSLAAEYNEQFF. The CDR3 coding sequence is TGTGCCAGCAGCTTAGCGGCTGAATACAATGAGCAGTTCTTC.

The chain is built from TRBV18 and TRBJ1-5, with 11 bases matching TRBD1. The V gene end was trimmed by 4 bases and the J gene end by 5 bases; junction bases not matched to a gene: 1. The CDR3 runs 14 residues. The germline gives CDR1 KGHSH, CDR2 LQKENI. As DNA, the CDR3 is TGTGCCAGCTCACGGACAGGGGGCGATCAGCCCCAGCATTTT. Amino acid sequence: CASSRTGGDQPQHF.

This clone was detected a few times. This chain connects TRBV11-2 to TRBJ2-5, with TRBD2 as a possible D gene (5 bases). The germline V gene encodes CDR1 SGHAT and CDR2 FQNNGV. There are 14 residues in the CDR3. Between the trimmed V and J ends, which lost 5 bases and 5 bases, there was a span of 15 bases. The CDR3 spells CASSPNDRGETQYF. Here the CDR3 DNA reads TGTGCCAGCAGCCCAAACGACCGAGGGGAGACCCAGTACTTC.

This clone was observed a few times. V and J are TRBV7-9 and TRBJ2-1, with 10 positions matching TRBD2. Trimming at V came to 1 base and at J to 2 bases, leaving 2 bases not matched to a gene. The CDR3 is 16 residues long. Germline V CDR1 and CDR2: SEHNR, FQNEAQ (reference sequence). CDR3 residues: CASSLGLAGAYNEQFF. The CDR3 DNA sequence: TGTGCCAGCAGCTTAGGCCTAGCGGGGGCCTACAATGAGCAGTTCTTC.

The sample holds a few counts of this clone. This rearrangement joins TRBV5-4 to TRBJ1-2, with TRBD1 identical over 7 bases. This CDR3 has 13 residues. Trimming at V came to 5 bases and at J to 4 bases, leaving 5 bases not matched to a gene. Per the germline V gene, CDR1 is SGHNT and CDR2 is YYREEE (reference sequence). CDR3 sequence (DNA): TGTGCCAGCAGGGATGGGACAGCCTATGGCTACACCTTC. Encoded protein: CASRDGTAYGYTF.

This chain uses TRBV4-2 with TRBJ2-1, with a tentative D call TRBD2 (6 bases). Germline-derived CDR1 and CDR2 are LGHNA and YNFKEQ. Trimming pared 3 bases from V and 6 bases from J, leaving 12 bases between. The CDR3 is 14 amino acids. CDR3 protein: CASSHSGLINEQFF. The CDR3 DNA reads TGTGCCAGCAGCCACTCGGGACTTATCAATGAGCAGTTCTTC.

This clone was seen more than once but under ten times. The V gene is TRBV7-6, the J gene TRBJ2-3; 12 nucleotides agree with TRBD2. Germline V gene sequence: CDR1 SGHVS, CDR2 FNYEAQ. The trim removed 4 bases at V and 0 bases at J, leaving 2 bases unmatched. The length of the CDR3 is 16 residues. CDR3 amino acids: CASSWTSGVSTDTQYF. DNA for the CDR3: TGTGCCAGCAGCTGGACTAGCGGGGTCAGCACAGATACGCAGTATTTT. Using reference TRBV7-6 and TRBJ2-3 for the parts outside the CDR3, the full variable domain is GAGVSQSPRYKVTKRGQDVALRCDPISGHVSLYWYRQALGQGPEFLTYFNYEAQQDKSGLPNDRFSAERPEGSISTLTIQRTEQRDSAMYRCASSWTSGVSTDTQYFGPGTRLTVL.

The DNA for the CDR3 is TGTGCCAGCAGCGCCTTCTCCGGGACAGGGGAAATGAACTATGGCTACACCTTC. Amino acids: CASSAFSGTGEMNYGYTF. The chain is built from TRBV9 and TRBJ1-2, with 10 bases matching TRBD1. The V segment lost 3 bases and the J segment 2 bases; nucleotides outside the gene matches: 13. Per the germline V gene, CDR1 is SGDLS and CDR2 is YYNGEE. CDR3 length: 18 amino acids. Combining the CDR3 with reference TRBV9 and TRBJ1-2 gives the whole variable domain DSGVTQTPKHLITATGQRVTLRCSPRSGDLSVYWYQQSLDQGLQFLIQYYNGEERAKGNILERFSAQQFPDLHSELNLSSLELGDSALYFCASSAFSGTGEMNYGYTFGSGTRLTVV.

The chain is built from TRBV5-1 and TRBJ1-5, with D maybe TRBD1 (5 bases). CDR1 SGHRS and CDR2 YFSETQ come from the germline V gene. The CDR3 sequence is 14 residues long. V was pared by 7 bases and J by 5 bases, with 16 bases between. The CDR3 sequence is CASSLGGRYQPQHF. CDR3 DNA: TGCGCCAGCTCCCTCGGGGGGAGGTATCAGCCCCAGCATTTT.

The rearrangement joins TRBV29-1 to TRBJ1-4; 9 nucleotides line up with TRBD1. The CDR3 is 13 residues long. V was pared by 4 bases and J by 8 bases, with 5 bases of the junction left unmatched. The V gene's germline CDR1 is SQVTM and CDR2 ANQGSEA. The CDR3 bases are TGCAGCGTTGTACAGGGGGCAGCGGAAAAACTGTTTTTT. It yields the protein CSVVQGAAEKLFF. Combining the CDR3 with reference TRBV29-1 and TRBJ1-4 gives the whole variable domain SAVISQKPSRDICQRGTSLTIQCQVDSQVTMMFWYRQQPGQSLTLIATANQGSEATYESGFVIDKFPISRPNLTFSTLTVSNMSPEDSSIYLCSVVQGAAEKLFFGSGTQLSVL.

The chain combines TRBV29-1 with TRBJ1-2; D is unclear. The germline gives CDR1 SQVTM, CDR2 ANQGSEA. This CDR3 spans 13 amino acids. The V gene lost 4 bases and the J gene lost 3 bases, with 12 bases spanning the gap. In DNA form, the CDR3 reads TGCAGCGTTGTTGAAGGGTTTGACTATGGCTACACCTTC. Its translation is CSVVEGFDYGYTF.

V is TRBV7-2 and J is TRBJ2-7; tentatively, D is TRBD1 or TRBD2 (5 bases each). Germline V gene data show CDR1 as SGHTA and CDR2 as FQGNSA. CDR3 length: 15 amino acids. Trimming took 4 bases from V and 4 from J, leaving 17 bases between them. This CDR3 is CASSSPSLGRYEQYF. In DNA, the CDR3 is TGTGCCAGCAGCTCACCATCCCTGGGACGATACGAGCAGTACTTC.

The chain has TRBV18 and TRBJ1-5; D gene ambiguous. Germline-derived CDR1 and CDR2 are KGHSH and LQKENI. V lost 2 bases and J 5 bases, leaving 10 bases between the germline ends. The CDR3 is 14 residues long. CDR3 amino acids: CASSPIPGHQPQHF. In nucleotides, the CDR3 is TGTGCCAGCTCACCAATACCCGGGCATCAGCCCCAGCATTTT.

This rearrangement joins TRBV30 to TRBJ1-3, with a tentative D call TRBD1 (5 bases). V was pared by 3 bases and J by 3 bases, with 15 bases between. CDR1 is GTSNPN, CDR2 SVGIG, per germline (reference sequence). The CDR3 covers 15 residues. CDR3 nucleotides: TGTGCCTGGAGCTTTACCAGGGCAAGTGGAAACACCATATATTTT. Residues: CAWSFTRASGNTIYF.

This clone was seen more than once but under ten times. The chain joins TRBV29-1 to TRBJ2-1; TRBD1 is a possible D gene (5 bases). CDR3 length: 14 amino acids. Germline CDR1 and CDR2: SQVTM and ANQGSEA. Trimming shortened V by 7 bases and J by 1 base, and 14 bases separated the two germline ends. The CDR3 nucleotides read TGCAGCGGTACCCGACAGAGTTCCTACAATGAGCAGTTCTTC. This translates into CSGTRQSSYNEQFF.

V gene TRBV19 combines with J gene TRBJ1-5; 10 bases fit TRBD1. CDR1 LNHDA and CDR2 SQIVND come from the germline V gene (reference sequence). The trim removed 7 bases at V and 1 base at J, leaving 10 bases unmatched. The CDR3 length is 17 residues. The CDR3 nucleotides are TGTGCCAGTAAACCGGGACAGGGGACCTTCAGCAATCAGCCCCAGCATTTT. It codes for CASKPGQGTFSNQPQHF.

The rearrangement uses TRBV19 and TRBJ2-5, with unresolved D. Germline V gene data show CDR1 as LNHDA and CDR2 as SQIVND (reference sequence). The CDR3 spans 13 residues. The ends were cut back, 1 base at V and 5 bases at J, with 8 bases in the middle. For the CDR3, the DNA is TGTGCCAGTAGTATAGGGGCAGCGGAGACCCAGTACTTC. It codes for CASSIGAAETQYF. Full variable domain (rest looked up from reference TRBV19 and TRBJ2-5): DGGITQSPKYLFRKEGQNVTLSCEQNLNHDAMYWYRQDPGQGLRLIYYSQIVNDFQKGDIAEGYSVSREKKESFPLTVTSAQKNPTAFYLCASSIGAAETQYFGPGTRLLVL.

In this sample, this clone turned up a few times. DNA for the CDR3: TGTGCCAGCAGTTCTCCGGGACAGGGCTACGAGCAGTACTTC. Protein: CASSSPGQGYEQYF. The rearrangement links TRBV6-6 to TRBJ2-7, with 9 bases aligning to TRBD1. The CDR3 length is 14 residues. Per the germline V gene, CDR1 is MNHNY and CDR2 is SVGAGI (reference sequence). The V gene end was trimmed by 4 bases and the J gene end by 3 bases; junction bases not matched to a gene: 4.

V is TRBV6-5 and J is TRBJ1-5, with 9 positions matching TRBD1. V shed 4 bases, J shed 5 bases, and the junction held 3 bases outside the gene matches. The length of the CDR3 is 14 residues. The germline V gene has CDR1 MNHEY and CDR2 SVGAGI. This CDR3 is CASSFRTGDQPQHF. In DNA form, the CDR3 reads TGTGCCAGCAGTTTCAGGACAGGGGATCAGCCCCAGCATTTT.

The V call is TRBV28, the J call TRBJ2-7; 10 bases are a match to TRBD1. Per the germline V gene, CDR1 is MDHEN and CDR2 is SYDVKM. This CDR3 spans 15 amino acids. V dropped 8 bases and J dropped 7; count of bases not matched to a gene: 14. The CDR3 DNA follows: TGTGCCAGCGGAAGCGGGACAGGGGCGCCTAGGGAGCAGTACTTC. It translates to CASGSGTGAPREQYF.

This clone was observed a handful of times. The genes are TRBV23-1 and TRBJ2-3; tentatively, D is TRBD1 (6 bases). TRBV23-1 is treated as an ORF (open reading frame) with a function not yet certain. Trimming left V 4 bases short and J 6 bases short, with 14 bases between. The CDR3 loop spans 14 amino acids. CDR3 in amino acids: CASSLTGAADTQYF. CDR3 in DNA: TGCGCCAGCAGTCTGACAGGTGCCGCGGATACGCAGTATTTT.

The V call is TRBV20-1, the J call TRBJ1-2; D may be TRBD1 (5 bases). Germline CDR1 is DFQATT and CDR2 is SNEGSKA (reference sequence). The CDR3 contains 10 residues. V gave up 5 bases and J gave up 9 bases, with 10 bases separating them. The CDR3 DNA reads TGCAGTGCTGGGGGAGGGAGCTACACCTTC. Translation: CSAGGGSYTF.

There are a few counts of this clone. This chain joins TRBV7-9 and TRBJ1-2; D call uncertain. Germline V gene lookup returns CDR1 SEHNR and CDR2 FQNEAQ (reference sequence). Trimming took 5 bases from V and 1 from J, leaving 11 bases between them. The CDR3 spans 14 residues. The CDR3 protein is CASSPPGSNYGYTF. In DNA, the CDR3 is TGTGCCAGCAGCCCACCTGGCAGTAACTATGGCTACACCTTC.

This clone was counted a few times. The chain carries TRBV5-1 and TRBJ2-1, with D unresolved. Germline V gene lookup returns CDR1 SGHRS and CDR2 YFSETQ. Trimming removed 3 bases from V and 4 bases from J, with 17 bases in between. This CDR3 is 16 amino acids long. The CDR3 sequence is CASSSQPSTPYNEQFF. The CDR3 bases are TGCGCCAGCAGCTCCCAGCCTTCTACGCCATACAATGAGCAGTTCTTC.

The chain combines TRBV28 with TRBJ1-2; 9 nucleotides agree with TRBD1. V lost 4 bases and J lost 12; bases outside the gene matches: 12. The CDR3 is 14 amino acids. The germline CDR1 and CDR2 sequences are MDHEN and SYDVKM. CDR3 loop: CASSSPGQGQWNTF. In nucleotides, the CDR3 is TGTGCCAGCAGTTCTCCGGGACAGGGCCAATGGAACACCTTC.

This clone was picked up a small number of times. The chain has TRBV5-6 and TRBJ2-5; 10 bases are a match to TRBD2. J lost 1 base, V lost 3 bases, and 6 bases had no gene match. Germline CDR1 is SGHDT and CDR2 is YYEEEE. The CDR3 loop spans 16 amino acids. CDR3 DNA: TGTGCCAGCAGCTCCGCTTGGACTAGCGGCCAAGAGACCCAGTACTTC. It translates to CASSSAWTSGQETQYF.

The sample holds a few counts of this clone. This chain links TRBV4-2 with TRBJ1-5; TRBD1 matches 9 bases. This CDR3 contains 15 residues. CDR1 and CDR2 from the germline V gene are LGHNA and YNFKEQ. J was trimmed by 7 bases and V by 0 bases; bases with no gene match: 4. The CDR3 bases are TGTGCCAGCAGCCAAGATGGGACAGGGTTACAGCCCCAGCATTTT. Its translation: CASSQDGTGLQPQHF.

The chain recombines TRBV29-1 with TRBJ2-7; the match to TRBD1 covers 9 bases. CDR3 size: 16 residues. The trim removed 2 bases at V and 1 base at J, leaving 9 bases unmatched. Germline-derived CDR1 and CDR2 are SQVTM and ANQGSEA. The DNA of the CDR3 is TGCAGCGTTGAAACACAGGGGGCAACGCTGTCCTACGAGCAGTACTTC. Protein sequence: CSVETQGATLSYEQYF.